The T cell receptor (beta chain) described here comes from a study of PD-L1 blockade in urothelial cancer. Study-level information: Once treatment had started, blood was analyzed at 3 weeks (second dose) and again at 6 weeks.

Each PCR reaction had synthetic TCR analog templates spiked into it. The assay was immunoSEQ multiplex PCR, and TCRdb's table has in-frame clones only and misses some. The sample carries 70,000 to 80,000 clones, approximately 86% recorded once. Time point given: pretreatment peripheral blood. Trimming removed 5 bases at V and 9 bases at J, with 22 bases between. Germline-derived CDR1 and CDR2 are SEHNR and FQNEAQ (reference sequence). The CDR3 runs to 15 residues. The sample consisted of PBMCs, taken around atezolizumab (anti-PD-L1) treatment. The receptor was derived from a middle-aged man with urothelial cancer. V and J are TRBV7-9 and TRBJ1-1, with TRBD1 as a possible D gene (6 bases). For the CDR3, the DNA is TGTGCCAGCAGCCCGCAACAGGGCGGGGGAAGGAAAGCTTTCTTT. It is translated as CASSPQQGGGRKAFF. Full variable domain (missing parts from reference TRBV7-9 and TRBJ1-1): DTGVSQNPRHKITKRGQNVTFRCDPISEHNRLYWYRQTLGQGPEFLTYFQNEAQLEKSRLLSDRFSAERPKGSFSTLEIQRTEQGDSAMYLCASSPQQGGGRKAFFGQGTRLTVV.